Listed below are T cell receptor beta chains from one sample, sequenced in a study of regulatory T cells in long-lasting Graves disease. One entry per CDR3 protein results from TCRdb running MiXCR on the multiplex PCR reads. The sample lists 420,000 or so distinct CDR3 sequences, around 17% occurring once. These data also featured in a second study, about T cells in Graves' hyperthyroidism and ophthalmopathy.

The sample here was peripheral blood mononuclear cells (PBMCs), taken at new diagnosis, from a patient treated with antithyroid drugs. The receptors here all came from a young woman with Graves disease. Both conserved end residues are trimmed from each CDR3. Only some rows state a clone size, as once, few, many or a class for expanded clones.

-,TRBV6-1,ASTQGMRNTEAF
few,TRBV4-1,ASSQGQGRGTDTQY
many,TRBV30,AWRAVGVYGYT
many,TRBV9,ASSVEGTPYEQY
many,TRBV20-1,SARDPSGTQY
few,TRBV7-2,ASSLVAVTNTGELF
many,TRBV28,ASSLFGGVGTEAF
many,TRBV7-9,ASSSLSWGQSYEQY
few,TRBV5-1,ASSPGDRERNEQF
-,TRBV2,ASSEVIRSGGSKNTGELF
-,TRBV6-1,ASRSPRENTEAF
many,TRBV3-1,AAGGADEKLF
few,TRBV3-1,ASSREITF
-,TRBV7-9,ASSTQTGDTEAF
many,TRBV30,ARSLGSGMDNEQF
few,TRBV6-1,ASSEIPGPGSYNEQF
-,TRBV6-2/TRBV6-3,ASTWDPEINSPLH
-,TRBV9,ASGQYETHRITTQY
few,TRBV10-3,AISLPDRVAEAF
many,TRBV28,ASIPRGNTEAF
many,TRBV2,ASSVTENTEAF
once,TRBV20-1,TGVGVYGYT
-,TRBV20-1,SARTGTEISPLH
few,TRBV4-1,ASSQEWAKRGIRDTQY
few,TRBV6-2/TRBV6-3,ASSYAGGGEQF
many,TRBV15,ATSSSRLHSYEQY
few,TRBV10-1,ASRRSDNEQF
many,TRBV6-2/TRBV6-3,ASSYTRGNTQY
few,TRBV6-2/TRBV6-3,AGRRAGGSYNEQF
many,TRBV27,ASSNRQGNTEAF
few,TRBV4-1,ASSQGWYNEQF
many,TRBV20-1,SARVGQPQH
many,TRBV20-1,SANSGTSGRATDTQY
-,TRBV19,ASSSRQGAVYEQF
few,TRBV27,ASSLSKTRTVGLSYGYT
many,TRBV11-3,ASSLAGGGADTQY
-,TRBV10-3,ATLKDRDHYGYT
many,TRBV12-3/TRBV12-4,ASSGDRYTDTQY
-,TRBV6-2/TRBV6-3,ASSEPIVDGELF
few,TRBV24-1,ATSEAQGSQPQH
few,TRBV7-3,ASSPLTGRQEKLF
few,TRBV4-2,ASSQEMGRSFEQY